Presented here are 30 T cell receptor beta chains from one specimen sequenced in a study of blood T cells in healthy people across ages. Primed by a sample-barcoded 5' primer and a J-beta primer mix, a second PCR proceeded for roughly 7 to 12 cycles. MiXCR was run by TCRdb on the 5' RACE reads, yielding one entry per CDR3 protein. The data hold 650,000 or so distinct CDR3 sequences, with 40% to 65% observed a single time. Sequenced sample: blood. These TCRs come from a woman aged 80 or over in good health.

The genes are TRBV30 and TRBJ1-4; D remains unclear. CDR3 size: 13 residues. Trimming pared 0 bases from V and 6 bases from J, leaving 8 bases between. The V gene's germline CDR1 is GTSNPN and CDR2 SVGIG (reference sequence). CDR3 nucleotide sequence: TGTGCCTGGAGTGTCAGAATCGATGAAAAACTGTTTTTT. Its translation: CAWSVRIDEKLFF.

CDR3: CASSLVSSGDYEQYF. The CDR3 DNA sequence: TGCGCCAGCAGCTTGGTGTCTAGCGGGGACTACGAGCAGTACTTC. The rearrangement joins TRBV5-1 to TRBJ2-7; TRBD2 agrees at 9 bases. The CDR3 is made up of 15 amino acids. V was pared by 0 bases and J by 3 bases, with 4 bases of the junction left unmatched. Germline lookup yields CDR1 SGHRS and CDR2 YFSETQ.

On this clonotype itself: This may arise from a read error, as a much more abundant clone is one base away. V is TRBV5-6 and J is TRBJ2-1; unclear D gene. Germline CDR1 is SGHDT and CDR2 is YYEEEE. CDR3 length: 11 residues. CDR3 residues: CASSASLEQIF. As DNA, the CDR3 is TGTGCCAGCAGCGCGAGCTTAGAGCAGATCTTC.

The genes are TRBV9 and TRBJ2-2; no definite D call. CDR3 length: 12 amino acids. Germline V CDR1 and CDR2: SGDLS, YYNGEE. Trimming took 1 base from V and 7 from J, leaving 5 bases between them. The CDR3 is CASSVIFGELFF. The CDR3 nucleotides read TGTGCCAGCAGCGTAATCTTCGGGGAGCTGTTTTTT.

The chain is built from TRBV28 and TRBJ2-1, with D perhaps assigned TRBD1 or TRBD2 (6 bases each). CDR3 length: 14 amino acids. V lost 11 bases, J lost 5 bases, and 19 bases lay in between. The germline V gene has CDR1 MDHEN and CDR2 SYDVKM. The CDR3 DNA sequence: TGTGCCGGGGGCGGGACGAATATTAACAATGAGCAGTTCTTC. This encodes CAGGGTNINNEQFF.

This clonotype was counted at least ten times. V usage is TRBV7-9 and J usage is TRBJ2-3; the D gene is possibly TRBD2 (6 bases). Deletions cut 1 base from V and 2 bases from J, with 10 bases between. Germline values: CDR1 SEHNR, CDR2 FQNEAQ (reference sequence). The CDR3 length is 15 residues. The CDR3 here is CASSLVAGPTDTQYF. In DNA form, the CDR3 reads TGTGCCAGCAGCTTAGTTGCGGGGCCCACAGATACGCAGTATTTT. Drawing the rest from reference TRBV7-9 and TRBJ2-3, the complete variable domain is DTGVSQNPRHKITKRGQNVTFRCDPISEHNRLYWYRQTLGQGPEFLTYFQNEAQLEKSRLLSDRFSAERPKGSFSTLEIQRTEQGDSAMYLCASSLVAGPTDTQYFGPGTRLTVL.

CDR3 protein: CASSLTGLAGEEQYF. The CDR3 nucleotides read TGTGCCAGCAGCCTCACCGGACTAGCGGGTGAAGAGCAGTACTTC. The rearrangement joins TRBV7-9 to TRBJ2-5, with 11 bases lining up with TRBD2. The V gene end was trimmed by 5 bases and the J gene end by 11 bases; junction bases not matched to a gene: 13. The CDR3 runs to 15 residues. Germline V gives CDR1 SEHNR, CDR2 FQNEAQ (reference sequence).

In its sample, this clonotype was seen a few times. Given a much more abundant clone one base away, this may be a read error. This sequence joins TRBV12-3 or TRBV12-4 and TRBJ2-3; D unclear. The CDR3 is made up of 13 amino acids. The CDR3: CASSFLSTDAQYF. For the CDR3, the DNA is TGTGCCAGCAGTTTTCTTAGCACAGATGCGCAGTATTTT.

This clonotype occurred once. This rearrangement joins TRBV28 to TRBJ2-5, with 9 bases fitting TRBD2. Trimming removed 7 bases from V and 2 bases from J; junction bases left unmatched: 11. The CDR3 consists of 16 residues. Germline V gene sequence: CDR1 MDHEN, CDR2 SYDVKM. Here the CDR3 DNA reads TGTGCCAGCACAGCTAGCGGGATGAAAAGACAAGAGACCCAGTACTTC. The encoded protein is CASTASGMKRQETQYF.

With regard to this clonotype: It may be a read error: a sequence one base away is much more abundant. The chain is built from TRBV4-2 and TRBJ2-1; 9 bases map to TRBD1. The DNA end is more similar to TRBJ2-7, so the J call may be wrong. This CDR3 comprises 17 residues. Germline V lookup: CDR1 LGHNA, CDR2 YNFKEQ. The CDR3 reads CASSQGTGGGSYNEQYF. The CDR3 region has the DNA TGTGCCAGCAGCCAAGGTACAGGGGGCGGGTCCTACAATGAGCAGTACTTC.

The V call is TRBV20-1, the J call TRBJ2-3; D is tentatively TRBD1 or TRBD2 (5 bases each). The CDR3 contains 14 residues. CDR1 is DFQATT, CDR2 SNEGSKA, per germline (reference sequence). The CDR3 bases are TGCAGCGGGACGACCCCTCCAGTCGCAGATACGCAGTATTTT. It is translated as CSGTTPPVADTQYF.

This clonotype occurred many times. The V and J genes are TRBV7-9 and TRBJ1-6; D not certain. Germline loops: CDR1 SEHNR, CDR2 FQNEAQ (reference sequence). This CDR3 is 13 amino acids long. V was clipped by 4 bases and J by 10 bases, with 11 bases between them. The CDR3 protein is CASSSTRDSPLHF. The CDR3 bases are TGTGCCAGCAGCTCCACCCGAGACTCACCCCTCCACTTT.

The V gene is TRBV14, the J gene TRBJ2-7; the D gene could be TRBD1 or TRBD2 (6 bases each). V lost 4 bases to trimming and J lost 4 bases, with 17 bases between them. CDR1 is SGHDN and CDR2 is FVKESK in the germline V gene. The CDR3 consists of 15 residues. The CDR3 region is CASSRDQGTSYEQYF. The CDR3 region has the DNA TGTGCCAGCAGCCGGGATCAGGGGACTTCGTACGAGCAGTACTTC.

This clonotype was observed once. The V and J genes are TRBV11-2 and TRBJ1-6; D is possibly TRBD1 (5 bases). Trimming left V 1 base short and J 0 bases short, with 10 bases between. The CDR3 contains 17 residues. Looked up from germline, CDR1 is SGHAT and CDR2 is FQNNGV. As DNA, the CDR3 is TGTGCCAGCAGCTTAGGGGGGGTAAACTCCTATAATTCACCCCTCCACTTT. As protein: CASSLGGVNSYNSPLHF.

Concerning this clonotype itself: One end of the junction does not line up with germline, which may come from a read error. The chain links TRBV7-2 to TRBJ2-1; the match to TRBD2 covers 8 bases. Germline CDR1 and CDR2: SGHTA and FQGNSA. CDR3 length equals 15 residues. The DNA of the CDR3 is TGTGGCAGCAGCTTACCCCCGGGAGGGGGGAATGAGCAGTTCTTC. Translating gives CGSSLPPGGGNEQFF. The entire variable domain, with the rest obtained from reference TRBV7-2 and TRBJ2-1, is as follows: GAGVSQSPSNKVTEKGKDVELRCDPISGHTALYWYRQSLGQGLEFLIYFQGNSAPDKSGLPSDRFSAERTGGSVSTLTIQRTQQEDSAVYLCGSSLPPGGGNEQFFGPGTRLTVL.

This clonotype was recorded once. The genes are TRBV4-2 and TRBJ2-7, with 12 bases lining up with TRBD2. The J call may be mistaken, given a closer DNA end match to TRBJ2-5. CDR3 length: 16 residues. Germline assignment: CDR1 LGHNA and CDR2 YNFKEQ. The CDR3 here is CASSWGTSGSAETQYF. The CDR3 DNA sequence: TGTGCCAGCAGCTGGGGGACTAGCGGGTCCGCAGAGACCCAGTACTTC.

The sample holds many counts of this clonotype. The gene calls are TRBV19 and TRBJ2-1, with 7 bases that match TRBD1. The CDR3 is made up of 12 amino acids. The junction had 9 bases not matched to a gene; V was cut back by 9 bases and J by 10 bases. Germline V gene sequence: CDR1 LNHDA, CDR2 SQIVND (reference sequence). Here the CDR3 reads CASTDRVGEQFF. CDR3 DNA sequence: TGTGCCAGCACAGACAGGGTCGGGGAGCAGTTCTTC. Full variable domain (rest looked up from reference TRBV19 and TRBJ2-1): DGGITQSPKYLFRKEGQNVTLSCEQNLNHDAMYWYRQDPGQGLRLIYYSQIVNDFQKGDIAEGYSVSREKKESFPLTVTSAQKNPTAFYLCASTDRVGEQFFGPGTRLTVL.

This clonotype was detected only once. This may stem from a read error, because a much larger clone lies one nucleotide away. The CDR3 reads CASSPGTGRPNEQFF. In DNA, the CDR3 is TGTGCCAGCAGCCCCGGGACAGGGAGGCCCAATGAGCAGTTCTTC. The rearrangement links TRBV2 to TRBJ2-1; TRBD1 agrees at 9 bases. The CDR3 extends over 15 amino acids. Germline V lookup: CDR1 SNHLY, CDR2 FYNNEI. Germline trimming cut 6 bases from V and 6 bases from J; bases unmatched to any gene: 9. The whole variable domain, remainder taken from reference TRBV2 and TRBJ2-1, is EPEVTQTPSHQVTQMGQEVILRCVPISNHLYFYWYRQILGQKVEFLVSFYNNEISEKSEIFDDQFSVERPDGSNFTLKIRSTKLEDSAMYFCASSPGTGRPNEQFFGPGTRLTVL.

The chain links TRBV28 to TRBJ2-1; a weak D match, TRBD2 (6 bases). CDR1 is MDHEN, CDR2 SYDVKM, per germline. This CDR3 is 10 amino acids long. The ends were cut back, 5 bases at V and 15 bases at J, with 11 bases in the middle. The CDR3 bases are TGTGCCAGCAGTACGGGACTTCGGTTCTTC. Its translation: CASSTGLRFF.

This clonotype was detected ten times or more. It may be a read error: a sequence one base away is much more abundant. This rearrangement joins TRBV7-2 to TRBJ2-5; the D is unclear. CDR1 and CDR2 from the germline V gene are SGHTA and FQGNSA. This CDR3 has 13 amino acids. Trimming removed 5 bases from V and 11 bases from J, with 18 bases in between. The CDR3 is CASSVPPRDEQYF. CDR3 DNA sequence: TGTGCCAGCAGCGTACCCCCTAGGGATGAGCAGTACTTC. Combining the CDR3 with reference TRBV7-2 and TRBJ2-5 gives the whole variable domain GAGVSQSPSNKVTEKGKDVELRCDPISGHTALYWYRQSLGQGLEFLIYFQGNSAPDKSGLPSDRFSAERTGGSVSTLTIQRTQQEDSAVYLCASSVPPRDEQYFGPGTRLLVL.

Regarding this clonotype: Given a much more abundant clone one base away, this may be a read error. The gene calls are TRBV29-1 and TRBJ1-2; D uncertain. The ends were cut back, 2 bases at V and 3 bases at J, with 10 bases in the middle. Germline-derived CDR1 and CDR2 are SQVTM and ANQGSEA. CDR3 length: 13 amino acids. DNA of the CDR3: TGCAGCGTTGAATCCCAGAGACACTATGGCTACACCTTC. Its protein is CSVESQRHYGYTF.

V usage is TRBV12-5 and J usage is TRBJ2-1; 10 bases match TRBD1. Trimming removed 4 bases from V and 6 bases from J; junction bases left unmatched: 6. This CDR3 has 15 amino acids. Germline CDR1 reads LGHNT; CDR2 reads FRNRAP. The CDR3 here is CASGSTRDRGNEQFF. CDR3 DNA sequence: TGTGCTAGTGGTTCGACCCGGGACAGGGGCAATGAGCAGTTCTTC. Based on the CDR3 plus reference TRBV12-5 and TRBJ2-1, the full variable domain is DARVTQTPRHKVTEMGQEVTMRCQPILGHNTVFWYRQTMMQGLELLAYFRNRAPLDDSGMPKDRFSAEMPDATLATLKIQPSEPRDSAVYFCASGSTRDRGNEQFFGPGTRLTVL.

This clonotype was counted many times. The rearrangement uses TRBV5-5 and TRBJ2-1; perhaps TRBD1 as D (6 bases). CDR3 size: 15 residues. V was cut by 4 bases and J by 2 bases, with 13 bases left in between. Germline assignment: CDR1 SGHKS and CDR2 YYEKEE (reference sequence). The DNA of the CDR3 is TGTGCCAGCAGCAAAAACAGGGAAACCTACAATGAGCAGTTCTTC. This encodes CASSKNRETYNEQFF.

In DNA, the CDR3 is TGTGCCAGTTCCCCCCGGTATAATTCACCCCTCCACTTT. Protein product: CASSPRYNSPLHF. V usage is TRBV25-1 and J usage is TRBJ1-6; D gene uncertain. CDR1 MGHDK and CDR2 SYGVNS come from the germline V gene. V was trimmed by 9 bases and J by 4 bases, leaving 10 bases between them. The CDR3 totals 13 residues.

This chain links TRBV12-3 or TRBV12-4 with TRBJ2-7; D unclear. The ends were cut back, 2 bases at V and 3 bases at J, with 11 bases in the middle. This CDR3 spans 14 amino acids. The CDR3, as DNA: TGTGCCAGCAGTTTAAGGTCAGCGCTCTACGAGCAGTACTTC. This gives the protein CASSLRSALYEQYF.

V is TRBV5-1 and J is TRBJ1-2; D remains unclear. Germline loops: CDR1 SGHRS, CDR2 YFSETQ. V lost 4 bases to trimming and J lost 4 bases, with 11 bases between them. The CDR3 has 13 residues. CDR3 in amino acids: CASSTSGIYGYTF. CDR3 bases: TGCGCCAGCAGCACCAGCGGGATCTATGGCTACACCTTC.

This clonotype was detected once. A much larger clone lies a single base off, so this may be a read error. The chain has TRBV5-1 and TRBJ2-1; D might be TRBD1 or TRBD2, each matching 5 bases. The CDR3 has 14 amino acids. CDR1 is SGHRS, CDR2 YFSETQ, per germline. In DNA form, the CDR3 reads TGCGTCAGCAGCCGGGACCCGACTTCCAATGAGCAGTTCTTC. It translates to CVSSRDPTSNEQFF.

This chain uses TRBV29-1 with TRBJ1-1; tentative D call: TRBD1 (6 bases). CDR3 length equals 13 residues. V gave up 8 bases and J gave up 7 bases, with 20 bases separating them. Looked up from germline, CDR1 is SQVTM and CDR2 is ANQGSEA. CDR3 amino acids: CSTIPGRGGEAFF. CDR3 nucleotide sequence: TGCAGCACCATCCCCGGGAGGGGGGGTGAAGCTTTCTTT.

The CDR3: CASSRDYQAREQYF. Written as DNA, the CDR3 is TGTGCCAGCAGCCGGGACTACCAGGCACGCGAGCAGTACTTC. The genes are TRBV3-1 and TRBJ2-7; 7 bases are a match to TRBD2. The CDR3 covers 14 residues. V lost 4 bases, J lost 6 bases, and 9 bases stayed unmatched. Germline V gene sequence: CDR1 LGHDT, CDR2 YNNKEL (reference sequence).

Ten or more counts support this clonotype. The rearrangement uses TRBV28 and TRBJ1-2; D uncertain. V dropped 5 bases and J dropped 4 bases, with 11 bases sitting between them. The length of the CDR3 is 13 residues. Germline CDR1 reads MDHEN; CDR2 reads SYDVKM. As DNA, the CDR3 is TGTGCCAGCAGTCCGGACTTTAGCTATGGCTACACCTTC. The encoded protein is CASSPDFSYGYTF.